This TCR beta chain came from a study of technical replicates of blood from a handful of donors. Generated by immunoSEQ multiplex PCR, the TCRdb table keeps only in-frame clones and is missing some. This table has some 77,000 clones, around nine tenths appearing once. Germline loops: CDR1 KGHSH, CDR2 LQKENI. This CDR3 has 12 residues. Between the trimmed V and J ends, which lost 8 bases and 0 bases, there was a span of 6 bases. This clone was detected only once. The sample comprised T cells isolated from PBMCs. The chain employs TRBV18 and TRBJ2-3; no clear D. The receptor's source is a human donor in good health. CDR3 sequence (DNA): TGTGCCAGCCTGAGTAGCACAGATACGCAGTATTTT. Translated, it gives CASLSSTDTQYF.